Below are 20 T cell receptor beta chains sequenced from a single sample in a study of cytomegalovirus exposure and HLA in healthy donors. The primer mix had 60 Vbeta and 13 Jbeta primers. The protocol was immunoSEQ multiplex PCR, while the TCRdb copy is restricted to in-frame clones and leaves out a portion. The sample yields approximately 130,000 clones, around four fifths seen once. The sample taken for sequencing was PBMCs. The source is a man in his forties in good health and CMV-seronegative.

This clone has just a few counts. This sequence joins TRBV5-1 and TRBJ2-3; TRBD2 matches 7 bases. Per germline, CDR1 SGHRS and CDR2 YFSETQ. V gave up 6 bases and J gave up 2 bases; unmatched junction bases: 9. CDR3 length: 15 residues. For the CDR3, the DNA is TGCGCCAGCAAGCGAGCGGGACTTACCACAGATACGCAGTATTTT. It translates to CASKRAGLTTDTQYF.

The chain links TRBV28 to TRBJ2-1; the match to TRBD2 covers 8 bases. CDR3 length equals 15 residues. Unmatched junction bases numbered 6, after V lost 5 bases and J lost 3 bases. CDR1 is MDHEN, CDR2 SYDVKM, per germline. The CDR3 here is CASSPLAGNYNEQFF. In DNA form, the CDR3 reads TGTGCCAGCAGTCCTCTAGCGGGTAACTACAATGAGCAGTTCTTC.

The chain uses TRBV18 and TRBJ1-1; 7 bases map to TRBD1. Germline V lookup: CDR1 KGHSH, CDR2 LQKENI. This CDR3 spans 15 amino acids. Germline trimming cut 3 bases from V and 2 bases from J; bases unmatched to any gene: 6. CDR3 sequence (DNA): TGTGCCAGCTCACCCTCCCGACAGGGCAACACTGAAGCTTTCTTT. Protein product: CASSPSRQGNTEAFF.

V is TRBV5-4 and J is TRBJ2-5; D not certain. V was clipped by 5 bases and J by 5 bases, with 16 bases between them. CDR3 size: 14 residues. Germline CDR1 and CDR2: SGHNT and YYREEE (reference sequence). The CDR3 here is CASRESSGRETQYF. CDR3 bases: TGTGCCAGCAGAGAGTCCTCCGGTCGTGAGACCCAGTACTTC.

The gene calls are TRBV25-1 and TRBJ2-2, with 8 bases lining up with TRBD2. The CDR3 contains 14 residues. In germline, CDR1 is MGHDK, CDR2 SYGVNS. V was pared by 9 bases and J by 4 bases, with 7 bases of the junction left unmatched. The CDR3 reads CASRTSSGTGELFF. CDR3 nucleotide sequence: TGTGCCAGTCGGACTAGCTCGGGCACCGGGGAGCTGTTTTTT.

The chain recombines TRBV5-1 with TRBJ1-1; D may be TRBD1 (6 bases). V lost 4 bases to trimming and J lost 0 bases, with 10 bases between them. This CDR3 comprises 14 residues. Germline V gives CDR1 SGHRS, CDR2 YFSETQ. CDR3 DNA sequence: TGCGCCAGCAGCCAGGGACACCTGAACACTGAAGCTTTCTTT. Its translation is CASSQGHLNTEAFF. Drawing the rest from reference TRBV5-1 and TRBJ1-1, the complete variable domain is KAGVTQTPRYLIKTRGQQVTLSCSPISGHRSVSWYQQTPGQGLQFLFEYFSETQRNKGNFPGRFSGRQFSNSRSEMNVSTLELGDSALYLCASSQGHLNTEAFFGQGTRLTVV.

This clone has a handful of counts. The chain joins TRBV7-2 to TRBJ2-1; TRBD2 might be the D (6 bases). There are 15 residues in the CDR3. CDR1 and CDR2 (germline): SGHTA, FQGNSA. Between the trimmed V and J ends, which lost 6 bases and 0 bases, there was a span of 12 bases. CDR3 coding DNA: TGTGCCAGCAGGGAGGGCAGAAGCTCCTACAATGAGCAGTTCTTC. Protein: CASREGRSSYNEQFF.

The rearrangement joins TRBV29-1 to TRBJ2-7; TRBD1 agrees at 9 bases. The V segment lost 3 bases and the J segment 0 bases; nucleotides outside the gene matches: 9. Germline values: CDR1 SQVTM, CDR2 ANQGSEA. This CDR3 has 16 residues. For the CDR3, the DNA is TGCAGCGTTGAGGGGTCCGGACAGGGGCCCTCCTACGAGCAGTACTTC. Translated, it gives CSVEGSGQGPSYEQYF.

The V call is TRBV4-1, the J call TRBJ1-5; 11 nucleotides align to TRBD1. CDR3 length equals 15 residues. Looked up from germline, CDR1 is MGHRA and CDR2 is YSYEKL. The junction had 3 bases not matched to a gene; V was cut back by 3 bases and J by 5 bases. CDR3 in DNA: TGCGCCAGCAGCCAGATGGGACAGGGGGATCAGCCCCAGCATTTT. Translation gives CASSQMGQGDQPQHF.

The chain joins TRBV18 to TRBJ1-4; TRBD1 agrees at 8 bases. V dropped 4 bases and J dropped 1; count of bases not matched to a gene: 5. The germline gives CDR1 KGHSH, CDR2 LQKENI. CDR3 length: 16 residues. CDR3 protein: CASSLDRGRTNEKLFF. The CDR3 region has the DNA TGTGCCAGCTCACTCGACAGGGGTAGAACTAATGAAAAACTGTTTTTT. The full variable domain, rest sourced from reference TRBV18 and TRBJ1-4, is NAGVMQNPRHLVRRRGQEARLRCSPMKGHSHVYWYRQLPEEGLKFMVYLQKENIIDESGMPKERFSAEFPKEGPSILRIQQVVRGDSAAYFCASSLDRGRTNEKLFFGSGTQLSVL.

This clone has only a few counts. The CDR3 here is CASSLGGSDTGELFF. The CDR3 nucleotides are TGTGCCAGCAGTTTAGGCGGGAGTGACACCGGGGAGCTGTTTTTT. The chain uses TRBV28 and TRBJ2-2; 7 bases map to TRBD2. The CDR3 extends over 15 amino acids. Trimming removed 2 bases from V and 3 bases from J; junction bases left unmatched: 3. Germline assignment: CDR1 MDHEN and CDR2 SYDVKM. The full variable domain, rest sourced from reference TRBV28 and TRBJ2-2, is DVKVTQSSRYLVKRTGEKVFLECVQDMDHENMFWYRQDPGLGLRLIYFSYDVKMKEKGDIPEGYSVSREKKERFSLILESASTNQTSMYLCASSLGGSDTGELFFGEGSRLTVL.

The gene calls are TRBV9 and TRBJ1-3; D might be TRBD1 (6 bases). The V gene lost 3 bases and the J gene lost 2 bases, with 9 bases spanning the gap. The length of the CDR3 is 14 residues. Germline values: CDR1 SGDLS, CDR2 YYNGEE. The CDR3 DNA reads TGTGCCAGCAGCGCAGGACAGACTGGAAACACCATATATTTT. Protein sequence: CASSAGQTGNTIYF.

The gene calls are TRBV9 and TRBJ2-1; TRBD2 matches at 10 bases. The germline CDR1 and CDR2 sequences are SGDLS and YYNGEE. The CDR3 has 15 residues. After removal of 3 bases from V and 6 bases from J, the junction contained 6 bases not matched to a gene. The CDR3 loop is CASSAGASGGNEQFF. CDR3 DNA: TGTGCCAGCAGCGCCGGGGCTAGCGGGGGCAATGAGCAGTTCTTC.

The chain combines TRBV28 with TRBJ2-7, with a weak D call TRBD1 (5 bases). The germline V and J ends were trimmed by 2 bases and 7 bases, with 15 bases remaining between them. The CDR3 runs to 14 residues. Germline V gene lookup returns CDR1 MDHEN and CDR2 SYDVKM. The DNA for the CDR3 is TGTGCCAGCAGTTTAATTGACAGACCTCGGGAGCAGTACTTC. It specifies CASSLIDRPREQYF.

In DNA form, the CDR3 reads TGTGCCAGCAGTCCGACTAGACAGGGCTATGGCTACACCTTC. Translating gives CASSPTRQGYGYTF. V is TRBV6-5 and J is TRBJ1-2; 7 bases are a match to TRBD1. Trimming at V came to 5 bases and at J to 4 bases, leaving 7 bases not matched to a gene. Germline CDR1 MNHEY, CDR2 SVGAGI. The length of the CDR3 is 14 residues.

The rearrangement links TRBV15 to TRBJ1-1; a weak D match, TRBD1 (6 bases). Trimming cost V 5 bases and J 8 bases, with 18 bases left between them. This CDR3 spans 14 amino acids. CDR1 is LNHNV and CDR2 is YYDKDF in the germline V gene (reference sequence). The CDR3 DNA reads as TGTGCCACCAGCCCCAGGGGTGGAGGAAACGAAGCTTTCTTT. As protein: CATSPRGGGNEAFF.

The chain couples TRBV12-5 to TRBJ2-3; the D gene is possibly TRBD2 (6 bases). Trimming removed 6 bases from V and 8 bases from J, with 18 bases in between. Germline CDR1 and CDR2: LGHNT and FRNRAP. This CDR3 contains 14 residues. DNA for the CDR3: TGTGCTAGTGGACCCGGAGGGGATCAGGGTACGCAGTATTTT. Residues: CASGPGGDQGTQYF.

This clone was seen a few times. V and J are TRBV19 and TRBJ2-3; D is ambiguous. Germline V lookup: CDR1 LNHDA, CDR2 SQIVND (reference sequence). V gave up 3 bases and J gave up 6 bases, with 4 bases separating them. The CDR3 sequence is 11 residues long. CDR3 in DNA: TGTGCCAGTAGTATCGGGGATACGCAGTATTTT. Protein product: CASSIGDTQYF.

The CDR3 sequence is CASSLQSADTQYF. The CDR3 bases are TGTGCCAGCAGCCTCCAGTCAGCAGATACGCAGTATTTT. The J gene is TRBJ2-3, the V gene TRBV6-6, with D hard to call. Looked up from germline, CDR1 is MNHNY and CDR2 is SVGAGI (reference sequence). The CDR3 runs to 13 residues. Trimming took off 6 bases at V and 4 bases at J, with 11 bases between the two ends.

The chain is built from TRBV27 and TRBJ1-2; D might be TRBD1 (6 bases). Per germline, CDR1 MNHEY and CDR2 SMNVEV (reference sequence). With 6 bases removed from V and 1 base from J, the gap between germline ends came to 15 bases. The CDR3 runs to 15 residues. CDR3 bases: TGTGCCAGCAGATACCTCCGGGACAATAACTATGGCTACACCTTC. Protein product: CASRYLRDNNYGYTF.